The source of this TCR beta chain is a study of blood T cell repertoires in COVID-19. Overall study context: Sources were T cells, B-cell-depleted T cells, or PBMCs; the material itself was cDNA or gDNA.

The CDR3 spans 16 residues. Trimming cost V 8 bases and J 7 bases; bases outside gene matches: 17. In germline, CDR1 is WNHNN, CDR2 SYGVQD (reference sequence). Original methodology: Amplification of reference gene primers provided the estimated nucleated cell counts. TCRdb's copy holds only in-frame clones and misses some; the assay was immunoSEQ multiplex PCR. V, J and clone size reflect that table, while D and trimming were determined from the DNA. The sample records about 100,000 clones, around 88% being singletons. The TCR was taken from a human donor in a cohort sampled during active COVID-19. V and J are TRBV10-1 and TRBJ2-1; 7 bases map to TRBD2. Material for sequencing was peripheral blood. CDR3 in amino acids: CASSGSFYQGGNEQFF. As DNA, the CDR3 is TGCGCCAGCTCGGGCTCCTTTTACCAGGGAGGGAATGAGCAGTTCTTC.